The TCR beta chain under discussion was sequenced for a study of blood T cell repertoires in COVID-19 (dated by TCRdb to the early 2020s). For the wider study: Samples from collaborators originated in the United States, Italy and Spain and spanned both the acute and convalescent phases of COVID-19. The prospective study material was composed of cDNA or gDNA derived from T cells, B-cell-depleted T cells, or PBMCs. Deeply sampled blood TCRbeta repertoires from subjects exposed to, actively infected with, or recovered from COVID-19 were included in the dataset. The repertoires were made available in a free public database intended to serve as a resource for research on the immune response to SARS-CoV-2. The samples were drawn from the first 160 participants of the ongoing ImmuneRACE study and from 1,200 or so subjects provided by 6 global collaborators. A de-identified subject ID, COVID-19 status, age in years and sex were almost always included in the sample metadata. Where HLA class I and class II types were available, the types were taken from metadata supplied by the sample provider, not from assay-based typing. Results and caveats for the whole study, not just this receptor: How much clinical and demographic metadata was included differed by source and by participant, and the metadata was provided uncurated.

On this clone itself: Its recognized antigen is unknown. Qualities for individual bases were not recorded, and no much larger clone is one base off.

Each collaborating institution followed its own protocols to collect whole blood in K2EDTA tubes. For TCRbeta analysis, collaborator samples were shipped as frozen whole blood, as isolated PBMCs, or as DNA extracted from either sample type. TCRbeta CDR3 regions were amplified from genomic DNA by means of the immunoSEQ Assay, a bias-controlled multiplex PCR. The authors' analysis ran thus. The number of nucleated cells in each sample was estimated from the amplification of reference gene primers within the assay. Sequence reads were collapsed and filtered to measure the absolute abundance of every unique TCRbeta CDR3 rearrangement. Productive Simpson clonality was computed per sample as the square root of Simpson's diversity index over productive rearrangements. The source is immuneACCESS, and TCRdb retained only in-frame sequences with V and J called. Part of the clones is not carried over; for the studies checked, unresolved V genes explain less than half of this, and the remainder is unexplained. The V and J calls and the clone size are those of that table, but D and trimming were determined from the DNA. The sample data list 200,000 to 250,000 clones, and almost 85% of these were observed just once. 10% to 15% of the sample is held by the ten biggest clonotypes.

The CDR3 starts with the cysteine, ends with the phenylalanine, and has 16 residues. Here the CDR3 DNA is all that survives: 48 bases in frame from base 1. Reading the germline V gene (reference sequence) gives CDR1 SEHNR and CDR2 FQNEAQ. V loses 1 base, J loses 6 bases, and the germline ends lie 19 bases apart. Sequenced material: peripheral blood. The TCR sequence derives from a woman in her 40s with acute or convalescent COVID-19. The chain links TRBV7-9 with TRBJ2-7; the D segment could be TRBD1, given 7 matching bases. The base sequence is TGTGCCAGCAGCTTAGAAGGAGGGGGCGAAGGAACCGAGCAGTACTTC. This yields the protein CASSLEGGGEGTEQYF. Full variable domain (CDR3 extended with the reference TRBV7-9 and TRBJ2-7 proteins): DTGVSQNPRHKITKRGQNVTFRCDPISEHNRLYWYRQTLGQGPEFLTYFQNEAQLEKSRLLSDRFSAERPKGSFSTLEIQRTEQGDSAMYLCASSLEGGGEGTEQYFGPGTRLTVT.